The clone carrying this TCR beta chain has a handful of counts. Its specificity is not known. This sample stems from a study of CD8+ T cells in alopecia areata. This CDR3 is 15 amino acids long. Germline lookup yields CDR1 LNHDA and CDR2 SQIVND (reference sequence). Deletions cut 3 bases from V and 4 bases from J, with 15 bases between. General study points: There were many expanded lesional clones persisting in scalp and blood during tofacitinib. Normal skin contains resident alphabeta T cells, and these are also sequenced in scalp samples.

Documented treatment: oral pan-JAK inhibitor, 5-10 mg twice daily. Peripheral blood, together with lesional scalp punch biopsies, was collected from alopecia areata patients. CD4+ and CD8+ T cells were sorted from PBMCs stained for CD3, CD4 and CD8. As the sequencing template, cDNA was produced by extracting RNA and reverse transcribing it. Assay used: immunoSEQ multiplex PCR; TCRdb lists only in-frame clones, some missing. The table includes some 220,000 clones, approximately 57% detected once. Specimen: CD4+ T cells sorted from blood, collected at week 4, from a patient treated with tofacitinib. The chain has TRBV19 and TRBJ1-2, with unresolved D. The receptor was isolated from a human donor with alopecia areata. The CDR3 DNA sequence: TGTGCCAGTAGTATTCTGGCGAATACTGGCTATGGCTACACCTTC. This translates into CASSILANTGYGYTF.